This T cell receptor beta chain was documented in a study of T cells after yellow fever vaccination. Whole-study findings and limits: The appearance of a small share of clonotypes in both CD4 and CD8 compartments was observed.

The CDR3 contains 15 residues. Deletions cut 5 bases from V and 7 bases from J, with 17 bases between. Germline-derived CDR1 and CDR2 are KGHSH and LQKENI. Turning to this clonotype: Its matching antigen is unknown.

TCRdb passed the 5' RACE reads through MiXCR, listing each CDR3 protein once. The sample holds 250,000 to 300,000 distinct CDR3 sequences, roughly 4.8% seen once. The clonotype originates from a man younger than 35 who received the YFV17D yellow fever vaccine. Sequencing was performed on CD4+ T cells sorted from PBMCs, taken on the day of the yellow fever booster vaccination. The genes are TRBV18 and TRBJ2-2, with D unresolved. The CDR3 region is CASSAQTGPGGELFF. In DNA form, the CDR3 reads TGTGCCAGCTCAGCCCAGACCGGCCCTGGCGGGGAGCTGTTTTTT.